A single sample gave rise to the 12 T cell receptor beta chains below, sequenced in a study of B cell selection in AIRE deficiency. Libraries were prepared by immunoSEQ multiplex PCR; TCRdb keeps only in-frame clonotypes and omits some of them. The sample holds about 24,000 clones; 90% to 97% are singletons and the top ten take approximately 0.17%. Conventional CD4 T cells were sorted as CD4+CD127+ cells. Material: CD4+CD127+ conventional T cells sorted from PBMCs. The receptors were sampled from a human donor in good health.

The chain links TRBV2 to TRBJ1-5; 8 bases agree with TRBD1. The trim removed 4 bases at V and 0 bases at J, leaving 8 bases unmatched. This CDR3 contains 17 residues. The germline V gene encodes CDR1 SNHLY and CDR2 FYNNEI. The CDR3: CASSGHRGSTSNQPQHF. For the CDR3, the DNA is TGTGCCAGCAGTGGACACAGGGGGTCTACTAGCAATCAGCCCCAGCATTTT.

The rearrangement uses TRBV4-1 and TRBJ2-7; no firm D call. Trimming removed 0 bases from V and 5 bases from J, with 17 bases in between. The CDR3 is made up of 16 amino acids. Germline values: CDR1 MGHRA, CDR2 YSYEKL. CDR3 in amino acids: CASSQDTGSRDDEQYF. CDR3 coding DNA: TGCGCCAGCAGCCAAGACACGGGTAGTCGCGATGACGAGCAGTACTTC.

This clone was detected once. The chain combines TRBV27 with TRBJ1-1; D remains ambiguous. Trimming took off 5 bases at V and 4 bases at J, with 11 bases between the two ends. Germline V gene sequence: CDR1 MNHEY, CDR2 SMNVEV (reference sequence). CDR3 length: 13 residues. The CDR3 sequence: CASSLGRPTEAFF. CDR3 DNA: TGTGCCAGCAGTCTCGGGCGCCCCACTGAAGCTTTCTTT.

V and J are TRBV2 and TRBJ1-2; 9 nucleotides align to TRBD1. The V gene end was trimmed by 11 bases and the J gene end by 4 bases; junction bases not matched to a gene: 8. This CDR3 contains 13 residues. Germline CDR1 reads SNHLY; CDR2 reads FYNNEI. The CDR3 region has the DNA TGTGCCGGGAGACAGGGGGAGGGCTATGGCTACACCTTC. The encoded protein is CAGRQGEGYGYTF. Using reference TRBV2 and TRBJ1-2 for the parts outside the CDR3, the full variable domain is EPEVTQTPSHQVTQMGQEVILRCVPISNHLYFYWYRQILGQKVEFLVSFYNNEISEKSEIFDDQFSVERPDGSNFTLKIRSTKLEDSAMYFCAGRQGEGYGYTFGSGTRLTVV.

The J gene is TRBJ1-6, the V gene TRBV5-5; 7 nucleotides line up with TRBD1. V lost 4 bases to trimming and J lost 8 bases; unmatched junction nucleotides: 6. Germline V CDR1 and CDR2: SGHKS, YYEKEE (reference sequence). The CDR3 is made up of 14 amino acids. The CDR3, as DNA: TGTGCCAGCAGCATCCGGGACAGATATTCACCCCTCCACTTT. It encodes CASSIRDRYSPLHF.

The rearrangement links TRBV18 to TRBJ2-1; D is perhaps TRBD1 or TRBD2 (5 bases each). The V end lost 3 bases, the J end lost 4 bases, and 7 bases lay between the germline ends. This CDR3 is built from 13 residues. Germline V gene data show CDR1 as KGHSH and CDR2 as LQKENI. The DNA for the CDR3 is TGTGCCAGCTCACCGGGACGGTACAATGAGCAGTTCTTC. Residues: CASSPGRYNEQFF.

CDR3 nucleotides: TGTGCCAGCAGCCCGGGACAGGGGAGAACACCCCTCCACTTT. Translating gives CASSPGQGRTPLHF. This chain links TRBV11-2 with TRBJ1-6; 10 bases match TRBD1. The V segment lost 5 bases and the J segment 11 bases; nucleotides outside the gene matches: 6. This CDR3 has 14 amino acids. Per germline, CDR1 SGHAT and CDR2 FQNNGV.

This chain joins TRBV7-2 and TRBJ1-5, with a possible D match to TRBD1 (5 bases). CDR1 SGHTA and CDR2 FQGNSA come from the germline V gene. Trimming removed 5 bases from V and 1 base from J, with 12 bases in between. This CDR3 spans 15 amino acids. CDR3 amino acids: CASSKDRDSNQPQHF. DNA for the CDR3: TGTGCCAGCAGCAAAGATAGGGACAGCAATCAGCCCCAGCATTTT.

The table lists this clone with a count of one. The chain couples TRBV11-3 to TRBJ2-1; D unresolved. Looked up from germline, CDR1 is SGHNT and CDR2 is YENEEA. V lost 5 bases, J lost 2 bases, and 7 bases lay in between. CDR3 length equals 13 residues. CDR3 sequence: CASSAIPYNEQFF. CDR3 bases: TGTGCCAGCAGCGCAATCCCCTACAATGAGCAGTTCTTC. The full variable domain, in which reference TRBV11-3 and TRBJ2-1 provide the parts outside the CDR3, is EAGVVQSPRYKIIEKKQPVAFWCNPISGHNTLYWYLQNLGQGPELLIRYENEEAVDDSQLPKDRFSAERLKGVDSTLKIQPAELGDSAVYLCASSAIPYNEQFFGPGTRLTVL.

The genes are TRBV2 and TRBJ1-6; possibly TRBD1 for D (5 bases). Trimming took 7 bases from V and 3 from J, leaving 13 bases between them. The germline CDR1 and CDR2 sequences are SNHLY and FYNNEI. The CDR3 consists of 15 residues. CDR3 in amino acids: CASTGDAVYNSPLHF. CDR3 nucleotide sequence: TGTGCCAGCACCGGGGACGCGGTCTATAATTCACCCCTCCACTTT.

The gene calls are TRBV5-1 and TRBJ2-1, with 13 bases fitting TRBD2. The ends lost 4 bases at V and 8 bases at J; junction bases unmatched: 12. In germline, CDR1 is SGHRS, CDR2 YFSETQ. The CDR3 has 17 amino acids. CDR3 coding DNA: TGCGCCAGCAGCCCGGAAAGTGGACTAGCGGGGGTGTATGAGCAGTTCTTC. Its protein is CASSPESGLAGVYEQFF. The whole variable domain, remainder taken from reference TRBV5-1 and TRBJ2-1, is KAGVTQTPRYLIKTRGQQVTLSCSPISGHRSVSWYQQTPGQGLQFLFEYFSETQRNKGNFPGRFSGRQFSNSRSEMNVSTLELGDSALYLCASSPESGLAGVYEQFFGPGTRLTVL.

The CDR3 reads CASSLARDSSYNEQFF. The CDR3 coding sequence is TGCGCCAGCAGCTTGGCCCGGGACTCGTCCTACAATGAGCAGTTCTTC. The rearrangement uses TRBV5-1 and TRBJ2-1; D is perhaps TRBD2 (6 bases). The V gene lost 0 bases and the J gene lost 1 base, with 11 bases spanning the gap. Germline V lookup: CDR1 SGHRS, CDR2 YFSETQ. The CDR3 runs 16 residues.